These T cell receptor beta chains were read from a single sample in a study of glioma-infiltrating T cells after dendritic cell vaccination. The data were produced by immunoSEQ multiplex PCR, yet TCRdb's version contains in-frame clones alone and is incomplete. The profile shows over 80,000 clones, approximately 90% of them singletons. The source was blood, collected before dendritic cell vaccination. The receptors come from a human donor with glioblastoma. Both conserved end residues are part of each CDR3. D genes are given only for firm matches. Size is omitted from some rows. Given values are once, few, many or a class for expanded clones.

size: .
D: TRBD2
J: TRBJ2-3
V: TRBV9
CDR3: CASSVGLAGQTDTQYF
DNA: TGTGCCAGCAGCGTCGGACTAGCGGGGCAGACAGATACGCAGTATTTT

size: .
D: TRBD1
J: TRBJ2-3
V: TRBV6-6
CDR3: CASRPTGVGTDTQYF
DNA: TGTGCCAGCCGTCCCACAGGGGTCGGCACAGATACGCAGTATTTT

size: .
D: .
J: TRBJ2-1
V: TRBV7-3
CDR3: CASSIRQGNEQFF
DNA: TGTGCCAGCAGCATACGCCAGGGGAATGAGCAGTTCTTC

size: .
D: .
J: TRBJ1-1
V: TRBV11-2
CDR3: CASSYGQWNTEAFF
DNA: TGTGCCAGCAGCTATGGACAGTGGAACACTGAAGCTTTCTTT

size: .
D: .
J: TRBJ2-7
V: TRBV5-1
CDR3: CASSIDYYEQYF
DNA: TGCGCCAGCAGCATAGATTACTACGAGCAGTACTTC

size: .
D: TRBD2
J: TRBJ2-4
V: TRBV27
CDR3: CASRPTSGRALDKNIQYF
DNA: TGTGCCAGCAGGCCGACTAGCGGGAGGGCCTTAGACAAAAACATTCAGTACTTC

size: .
D: .
J: TRBJ2-6
V: TRBV15
CDR3: CATSRGGSGANVLTF
DNA: TGTGCCACCAGCAGAGGAGGCTCTGGGGCCAACGTCCTGACTTTC

size: .
D: .
J: TRBJ1-5
V: TRBV7-8
CDR3: CASSSITGVNQPQHF
DNA: TGTGCCAGCAGCTCAATAACGGGGGTCAATCAGCCCCAGCATTTT

size: .
D: .
J: TRBJ2-5
V: TRBV20-1
CDR3: CSANRQETQYF
DNA: TGCAGTGCTAACAGACAAGAGACCCAGTACTTC

size: .
D: .
J: TRBJ1-6
V: TRBV4-1
CDR3: CASSQEGGYSPLHF
DNA: TGCGCCAGCAGCCAAGAGGGGGGATATTCACCCCTCCACTTT

size: .
D: .
J: TRBJ2-7
V: TRBV13
CDR3: CASSAWTALYEQYF
DNA: TGTGCCAGCAGCGCGTGGACAGCCCTCTACGAGCAGTACTTC

size: .
D: .
J: TRBJ2-1
V: TRBV9
CDR3: CASSVEIASSYNEQFF
DNA: TGTGCCAGCAGCGTAGAGATAGCGTCCTCCTACAATGAGCAGTTCTTC

size: .
D: TRBD2
J: TRBJ2-1
V: TRBV7-8
CDR3: CASGAWTSGLHEQFF
DNA: TGTGCCAGCGGGGCGTGGACTAGCGGTTTGCATGAGCAGTTCTTC

size: .
D: TRBD2
J: TRBJ2-3
V: TRBV5-1
CDR3: CASSWGLAGEGDTQYF
DNA: TGCGCCAGCAGCTGGGGACTAGCGGGGGAGGGAGATACGCAGTATTTT

size: .
D: TRBD1
J: TRBJ2-7
V: TRBV7-6
CDR3: CASSLLRDRGHEQYF
DNA: TGTGCCAGCAGCTTACTCCGGGACAGGGGCCACGAGCAGTACTTC

size: .
D: TRBD1
J: TRBJ1-1
V: TRBV6-1
CDR3: CASSRGTGLGTEAFF
DNA: TGTGCCAGCAGCCGAGGGACAGGGCTGGGCACTGAAGCTTTCTTT

size: .
D: TRBD1
J: TRBJ1-4
V: TRBV11-1
CDR3: CASSLTGQGFVGEKLFF
DNA: TGTGCCAGCAGCTTAACGGGACAGGGCTTTGTCGGTGAAAAACTGTTTTTT

size: .
D: TRBD1
J: TRBJ2-1
V: TRBV10-3
CDR3: CAISFPGQGDNEQFF
DNA: TGTGCCATCAGTTTTCCGGGACAGGGAGACAATGAGCAGTTCTTC

size: .
D: TRBD1
J: TRBJ2-3
V: TRBV25-1
CDR3: CASSPRTGGSDTQYF
DNA: TGTGCCAGCAGTCCCCGGACAGGGGGCTCAGATACGCAGTATTTT

size: few
D: .
J: TRBJ1-1
V: TRBV10-3
CDR3: CAISGVGANTEAFF
DNA: TGTGCCATCTCAGGGGTTGGGGCGAACACTGAAGCTTTCTTT

size: .
D: TRBD2
J: TRBJ2-5
V: TRBV7-7
CDR3: CASKPAGGPGETQYF
DNA: TGTGCTAGCAAACCAGCGGGAGGGCCTGGAGAGACCCAGTACTTC

size: .
D: .
J: TRBJ1-5
V: TRBV4-1
CDR3: CASSRGLLRVRGNQPQHF
DNA: TGCGCCAGTAGTAGGGGTCTTCTCCGGGTAAGGGGCAATCAGCCCCAGCATTTT

size: .
D: TRBD2
J: TRBJ2-5
V: TRBV5-1
CDR3: CASSGVGGQETQYF
DNA: TGCGCCAGCAGCGGGGTGGGGGGGCAAGAGACCCAGTACTTC

size: .
D: .
J: TRBJ1-1
V: TRBV10-2
CDR3: CASSEGGGTEAFF
DNA: TGCGCCAGCAGTGAGGGGGGCGGTACTGAAGCTTTCTTT

size: .
D: .
J: TRBJ1-6
V: TRBV14
CDR3: CASSERRVRNSPLHF
DNA: TGTGCCAGCAGCGAAAGGAGGGTCAGGAATTCACCCCTCCACTTT

size: .
D: TRBD1
J: TRBJ2-7
V: TRBV29-1
CDR3: CSAARGPNSYEQYF
DNA: TGCAGCGCCGCAAGGGGGCCCAACTCCTACGAGCAGTACTTC

size: .
D: TRBD2
J: TRBJ2-3
V: TRBV5-4
CDR3: CASSSRTSGRADTQYF
DNA: TGTGCCAGCAGCTCGAGGACTAGCGGGAGGGCAGATACGCAGTATTTT

size: .
D: TRBD1
J: TRBJ2-3
V: TRBV2
CDR3: CASSGQGAGTDTQYF
DNA: TGTGCCAGCAGCGGACAGGGGGCGGGCACAGATACGCAGTATTTT

size: .
D: .
J: TRBJ2-1
V: TRBV5-1
CDR3: CASSLVPGSYNEQFF
DNA: TGCGCCAGCAGCTTGGTGCCAGGCTCCTACAATGAGCAGTTCTTC

size: .
D: .
J: TRBJ1-2
V: TRBV11-3
CDR3: CASSLEGREGSYGYTF
DNA: TGTGCCAGCAGCTTAGAAGGCAGGGAGGGGTCCTATGGCTACACCTTC

size: once
D: .
J: TRBJ1-1
V: TRBV19
CDR3: CASGRWAEAFF
DNA: TGTGCCAGCGGCAGGTGGGCTGAAGCTTTCTTT